These 3 T cell receptor beta chains originate from one sample sequenced in a study of cytomegalovirus exposure and HLA in healthy donors. PCR used 60 Vbeta primers and 13 Jbeta primers. Method: immunoSEQ multiplex PCR; TCRdb's copy keeps in-frame clones and lacks some. Seen here are tens of thousands of clones, more than 65% observed once, and the top ten hold under 3%. Material: PBMCs. Source of these receptors: a man aged 45-65 years in good health and CMV-seronegative.

This rearrangement joins TRBV5-4 to TRBJ1-4; 8 positions agree with TRBD1. Germline-derived CDR1 and CDR2 are SGHNT and YYREEE (reference sequence). J was trimmed by 4 bases and V by 4 bases; bases with no gene match: 3. The CDR3 is 14 residues long. The CDR3 nucleotides read TGTGCCAGCAGCAGACAGGGGCGTAATGAAAAACTGTTTTTT. Residues: CASSRQGRNEKLFF. Filled out from reference TRBV5-4 and TRBJ1-4, the complete variable domain reads ETGVTQSPTHLIKTRGQQVTLRCSSQSGHNTVSWYQQALGQGPQFIFQYYREEENGRGNFPPRFSGLQFPNYSSELNVNALELDDSALYLCASSRQGRNEKLFFGSGTQLSVL.

The chain carries TRBV11-2 and TRBJ2-1; a weak D match, TRBD1 (5 bases). Germline CDR1 SGHAT, CDR2 FQNNGV. V was cut by 2 bases and J by 9 bases, with 8 bases left in between. CDR3 length: 12 residues. The CDR3 DNA is TGTGCCAGCAGCTTAAAGGGGTCTGAGCAGTTCTTC. Translated: CASSLKGSEQFF.

The V gene is TRBV7-6, the J gene TRBJ2-1; 7 bases align to TRBD2. After removal of 1 base from V and 4 bases from J, the junction contained 7 bases not matched to a gene. The germline V gene encodes CDR1 SGHVS and CDR2 FNYEAQ. The CDR3 length is 16 residues. CDR3 nucleotide sequence: TGTGCCAGCAGCTTAGGGGCTGGGGGGGGTTACAATGAGCAGTTCTTC. Encoded protein: CASSLGAGGGYNEQFF.